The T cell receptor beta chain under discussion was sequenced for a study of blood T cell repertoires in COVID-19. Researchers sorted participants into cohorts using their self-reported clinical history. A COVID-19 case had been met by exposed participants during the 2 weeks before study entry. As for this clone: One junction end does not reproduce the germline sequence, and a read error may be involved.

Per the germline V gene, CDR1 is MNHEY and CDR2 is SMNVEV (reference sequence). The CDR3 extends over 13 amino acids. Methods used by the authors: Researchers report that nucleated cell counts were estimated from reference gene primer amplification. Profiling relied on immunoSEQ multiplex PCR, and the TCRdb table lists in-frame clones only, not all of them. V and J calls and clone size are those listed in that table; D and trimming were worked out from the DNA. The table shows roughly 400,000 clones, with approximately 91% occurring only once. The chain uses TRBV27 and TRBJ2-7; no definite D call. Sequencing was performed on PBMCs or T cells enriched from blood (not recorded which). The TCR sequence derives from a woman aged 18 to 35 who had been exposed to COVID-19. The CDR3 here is CASSLKSSYEQYF. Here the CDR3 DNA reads TGTGCCAGCAGTTTAAAGAGCTCCTACGAACAGTACTTC.